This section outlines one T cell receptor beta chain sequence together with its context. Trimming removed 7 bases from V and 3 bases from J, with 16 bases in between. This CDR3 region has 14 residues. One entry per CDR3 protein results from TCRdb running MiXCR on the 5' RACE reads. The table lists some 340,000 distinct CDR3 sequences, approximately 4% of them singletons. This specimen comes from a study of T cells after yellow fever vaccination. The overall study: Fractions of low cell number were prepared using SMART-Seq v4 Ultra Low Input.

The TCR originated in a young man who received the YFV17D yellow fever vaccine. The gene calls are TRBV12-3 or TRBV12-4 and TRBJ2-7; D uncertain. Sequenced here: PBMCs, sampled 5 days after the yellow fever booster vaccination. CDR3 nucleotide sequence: TGTGCCAGCACCAAACTCGGGCGCTACTACGAGCAGTACTTC. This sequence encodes CASTKLGRYYEQYF.